This T cell receptor beta chain came from a study of T cell changes during pregnancy in multiple sclerosis. Here immunoSEQ multiplex PCR was the method, and the copy in TCRdb shows in-frame clones only, minus some. The profile shows approximately 100,000 clones, roughly nine tenths of them singletons. J was trimmed by 6 bases and V by 4 bases; bases with no gene match: 8. The CDR3 spans 14 residues. Looked up from germline, CDR1 is SGHRS and CDR2 is YFSETQ. The rearrangement uses TRBV5-1 and TRBJ2-3, with 7 positions matching TRBD2. Here the sequenced sample was peripheral blood, taken after pregnancy. This receptor was obtained from a female donor with multiple sclerosis, enrolled in a pregnancy study. The CDR3 protein is CASSPGLPTDTQYF. In nucleotides, the CDR3 is TGCGCCAGCAGCCCGGGACTACCTACTGATACGCAGTATTTT.